This TCR beta chain was identified during a study of blood T cell repertoires in COVID-19. Across the study: Spain, Italy and the United States supplied samples that represented acute and convalescent COVID-19.

Recruits, aged roughly 18 to 90 years, lived in roughly 22 US areas. Categorization into cohorts depended on clinical history that participants reported. The CDR3 spans 18 residues. Unmatched junction bases numbered 17, after V lost 6 bases and J lost 2 bases. Germline CDR1 reads MDHEN; CDR2 reads SYDVKM. Per the original data handling: Amplifying reference gene primers gave estimates of nucleated cell counts. Here immunoSEQ multiplex PCR was the method, and the copy in TCRdb shows in-frame clones only, minus some. V and J calls and clone size come straight from that table; D and trimming were deduced from the DNA. The sample lists some 300,000 clones; nearly 90% were seen once.

The chain employs TRBV28 and TRBJ2-5, with 8 bases lining up with TRBD1. Material for sequencing was PBMCs or T cells enriched from blood (not recorded which). This TCR came from a woman aged 45-65 years who had been exposed to COVID-19. The CDR3, as DNA: TGTGCCAGCAGCCCTTTAATAAACCAGGGGGCCCGACAAGAGACCCAGTACTTC. The encoded protein is CASSPLINQGARQETQYF. The full variable domain, its missing parts supplied by reference TRBV28 and TRBJ2-5, is DVKVTQSSRYLVKRTGEKVFLECVQDMDHENMFWYRQDPGLGLRLIYFSYDVKMKEKGDIPEGYSVSREKKERFSLILESASTNQTSMYLCASSPLINQGARQETQYFGPGTRLLVL.